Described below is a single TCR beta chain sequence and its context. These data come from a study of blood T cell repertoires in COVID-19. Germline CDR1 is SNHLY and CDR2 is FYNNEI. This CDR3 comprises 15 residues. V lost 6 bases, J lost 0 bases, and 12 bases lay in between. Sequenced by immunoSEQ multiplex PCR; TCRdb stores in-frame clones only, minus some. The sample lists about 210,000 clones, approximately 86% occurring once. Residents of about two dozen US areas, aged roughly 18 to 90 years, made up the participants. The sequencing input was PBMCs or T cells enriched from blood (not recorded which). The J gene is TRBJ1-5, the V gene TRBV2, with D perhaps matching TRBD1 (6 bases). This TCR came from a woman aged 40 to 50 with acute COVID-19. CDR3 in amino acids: CASRPDRFSNQPQHF. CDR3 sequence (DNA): TGTGCCAGCAGGCCGGACAGATTTAGCAATCAGCCCCAGCATTTT.